This TCR beta chain is drawn from a study of shared clonotypes between healthy human individuals (dated by TCRdb to the early 2020s). About the study as a whole: A couple of women and a few men aged 18 to 49 years were included in the cohort. For each donor, CD4 naive and CD4 memory were each given three plates, CD8 naive was given two plates, and CD8 memory was given one plate. Different laboratories and diverse techniques were used to prepare libraries and sequence TCR repertoires, to increase sequencing depth and limit assay-specific biases. Leukapheresis yielded between about 0.94 and 9.5 billion PBMCs per donor. The study deeply sequenced blood TCR repertoires of about 5 healthy adults to estimate repertoire size and the extent of clonotype sharing between individuals. The investigation overall reported the following: Naive subsets generally had larger estimated clonotype richness than memory subsets did. Sharing across a handful of donors was observed for approximately 5% of naive CD4, under 4% of naive CD8, 2% to 2.5% of memory CD4, and around 0.42% of memory CD8 clonotypes. Rarefaction of sorted-subset datasets indicated incomplete sequencing despite the large sequencing depth. Compared with non-shared clonotypes, the clonotypes found in all four sorted-subset donors had higher generation probabilities. Based on pairwise subsampling, the degree of clonotype sharing among donors was expected to be affected by sequencing depth. The genetic and exposure-history diversity represented was limited by the small number of donors. Sampling was limited to blood, and TCR repertoires in tissue likely differ from TCR repertoires in blood.

Regarding this clone: Its antigen remains unidentified. Base qualities are missing; no much larger clone stands one base away. The sample has other DNA sequences that encode this CDR3 too.

Trimming at the junction amounts to 5 bases on V and 2 bases on J, and the germline ends lie 7 bases apart. The CDR3 starts with the cysteine, ends with the phenylalanine, and has 12 residues. Only CDR3 DNA is held: 36 bases, read in frame from base 1. CDR1 and CDR2 (MDHEN, SYDVKM) derive from the germline V gene. Donors were healthy HIV-negative adults with no recently reported acute infections or vaccinations. Every donor was a Caucasian adult residing in Nashville, Tennessee, USA. Magnetic negative selection was used to enrich CD4+ T cells, after which naive cells were positively selected on CD45RA and the negative fraction became the memory subset. Blood was obtained by leukapheresis, after which PBMCs were separated by Ficoll-Histopaque density gradient centrifugation and cryopreserved in liquid nitrogen vapor phase. Purity and quantity of every magnetically sorted T cell population were checked by analytical flow cytometry. Each sorted fraction had its genomic DNA isolated and then quantified by UV absorbance on a Nanodrop 2000c.

Using the deep immunoSEQ assay, TCR CDR3 regions were amplified from genomic DNA by multiplex PCR. Genomic DNA extracted from each cell subset was distributed evenly over all wells of several immunoSEQ 96-well plates, and each plate served as one replicate. For sorted subsets, each replicate PCR was loaded with roughly 0.2 ug genomic DNA, equivalent to 25,000 to 35,000 T cell genomes. Purified libraries were quantified with a Qubit 3.0 fluorometer, sized on a Bioanalyzer 2100, and re-quantified with the KAPA Library Quantification kit. Every immunoSEQ 96-well plate was sequenced on a dedicated single-read 150-cycle Illumina NextSeq 550 flow cell. In the source study's methods: Because the immunoSEQ output held only junctional sequences and lacked quality scores, the filtering could not match the filtering applied to full-length reads. Sequences were annotated with PyIR, a Python wrapper for IgBLAST v1.9, and V/J genes and CDR3 were assigned using IMGT germline references. Reads were removed for weak V/J assignments (E-value above 1e-6), missing CDR3, stop codons, out-of-frame junctions, or ambiguous translated residues. A V3J clonotype was defined by an identical inferred V gene, J gene, and CDR3 amino acid sequence. Percentage overlap between repertoires was calculated by dividing the number of shared unique clonotypes by the size of the smaller repertoire. Repertoire richness was assessed with RTK rarefaction, the Chao1 estimator, and Recon v2.1 estimates of unobserved clonotypes. Generation probabilities were computed with OLGA for all TCRbeta clonotypes obtained by the gDNA method from several donors. TCRdb re-hosts the immuneACCESS table, in-frame sequences only. Its copies lack some clones; in the studies checked, an unresolved V gene accounts for under half of them, and the cause for the rest is not known. V, J and clone size were drawn from that table, and D and trimming were deduced from the DNA. For this sample there are some 2,400,000 clones; approximately 96% appear just once. The ten largest clonotypes hold over 0.1% of the sample.

The sequenced sample was naive CD4+ T cells sorted from blood. The cell subset or site label of this sample denotes: CD45RA+ positively selected. The TCR comes from a young man in good health. The sequence links TRBV28 to TRBJ2-7; the D segment cannot be called with confidence. The CDR3 protein sequence reads: CASSRRTYEQYF. The sequence in DNA is TGTGCCAGCAGTCGCCGGACCTACGAGCAGTACTTC.